The TCR beta chain under discussion was sequenced for a study of T cells after yellow fever vaccination. TCRdb reanalysed the 5' RACE reads using MiXCR and keeps one entry per CDR3 protein. The table includes about 350,000 distinct CDR3 sequences, 9.5% to 15% detected once. The sample holds a few counts of this clonotype. The germline CDR1 and CDR2 sequences are SGHTA and FQGNSA. V lost 3 bases, J lost 6 bases, and 8 bases lay in between. This CDR3 comprises 12 residues. This receptor was taken from a man aged 18 to 29 who received the YFV17D yellow fever vaccine. The chain uses TRBV7-2 and TRBJ1-1, with unresolved D. Sequences were derived from CD4+ T cells sorted from PBMCs, sampled 15 days after the yellow fever booster vaccination. CDR3 DNA: TGTGCCAGCAGCTTCTACGGGCCTGAAGCTTTCTTT. Protein: CASSFYGPEAFF.